This is a list of T cell receptor beta chains from one sample in a study of beta chain features in type 1 diabetes. TCRdb keeps only in-frame clones here, not all; method: immunoSEQ multiplex PCR. The table includes about 290,000 clones, around 7.8% detected once. Material for sequencing was central memory CD4+ T cells from blood. The receptors were gathered from a woman under 30 in good health. The CDR3 runs from the conserved cysteine through the conserved F or W. Each record gives: clone size, V gene, J gene, D gene, CDR3 protein, CDR3 DNA. A D gene is named only where the DNA matches it firmly. Size tells how often a clone was seen (once, few, many) or the class of an expanded clone, and some rows leave it out.

>.|TRBV25-1|TRBJ1-5|TRBD1
CASSAPETGVDQPQHF
TGTGCCAGCAGTGCCCCCGAGACAGGGGTGGATCAGCCCCAGCATTTT
>.|TRBV6-4|TRBJ1-1|.
CASSVDRFMNTEAFF
TGTGCCAGCAGTGTCGACAGGTTCATGAACACTGAAGCTTTCTTT
>many|TRBV29-1|TRBJ2-1|TRBD2
CSAVLAGPTWNEQFF
TGCAGCGCAGTACTAGCGGGTCCTACTTGGAATGAGCAGTTCTTC
>.|TRBV7-2|TRBJ1-5|.
CASSSRFGNQPQHF
TGTGCCAGCAGCTCCAGGTTCGGCAATCAGCCCCAGCATTTT
>few|TRBV19|TRBJ1-2|TRBD1
CASSRGKRGQGVYGYTF
TGTGCCAGTAGTAGGGGAAAACGCGGACAGGGAGTCTATGGCTACACCTTC
>few|TRBV7-9|TRBJ1-5|TRBD1
CASSQTWDRGQGQPQHF
TGTGCCAGCAGCCAAACCTGGGACAGGGGGCAAGGTCAGCCCCAGCATTTT
>few|TRBV29-1|TRBJ1-4|TRBD1
CSVTGGEKLFF
TGCAGCGTAACAGGGGGCGAAAAACTGTTTTTT
>.|TRBV4-1|TRBJ2-7|.
CASSQDAGTGAYF
TGCGCCAGCAGCCAAGATGCTGGGACGGGGGCTTACTTC
>.|TRBV4-1|TRBJ1-5|.
CASSLKPAGVGQPQHF
TGCGCCAGCAGCCTTAAGCCCGCAGGGGTTGGTCAGCCTCAGCATTTT
>.|TRBV11-2|TRBJ2-1|TRBD2
CASSRTSGANEQFF
TGTGCCAGCAGCCGGACTAGCGGTGCGAATGAGCAGTTCTTC
>many|TRBV2|TRBJ1-4|TRBD1
CASSRDRPRLEKLFF
TGTGCCAGCAGTCGGGACAGGCCCCGGTTAGAAAAACTGTTTTTT
>few|TRBV28|TRBJ1-2|TRBD1
CASRSTGVDGYTF
TGTGCCAGCAGATCGACAGGGGTGGATGGCTACACCTTC
>few|TRBV9|TRBJ2-2|.
CASSVGLEVGELFF
TGTGCCAGCAGCGTAGGACTAGAAGTCGGGGAGCTGTTTTTT
>.|TRBV30|TRBJ1-4|.
CAWTGQYNEKLFF
TGTGCCTGGACCGGACAGTATAATGAAAAACTGTTTTTT
>.|TRBV19|TRBJ2-7|.
CASMPSAVGSYEQYF
TGTGCCAGTATGCCTAGCGCGGTAGGATCCTACGAGCAGTACTTC
>.|TRBV14|TRBJ2-1|.
CASSQMESSYNEQFF
TGTGCCAGCAGCCAAATGGAGAGCTCCTACAATGAGCAGTTCTTC
>many|TRBV7-9|TRBJ2-1|.
CASIRSGSSYNEQFF
TGTGCCAGCATCAGGAGCGGAAGTTCCTACAATGAGCAGTTCTTC
>few|TRBV4-2|TRBJ2-1|TRBD2
CASSPAGGATDEQFF
TGTGCCAGCAGCCCCGCGGGGGGGGCTACGGATGAGCAGTTCTTC
>.|TRBV18|TRBJ2-5|.
CASSPRSQQETQYF
TGTGCCAGCTCACCTAGAAGTCAGCAAGAGACCCAGTACTTC
>few|TRBV18|TRBJ2-3|.
CASSPTRSTDTQYF
TGTGCCAGCTCACCAACCAGGTCCACAGATACGCAGTATTTT
>few|TRBV7-9|TRBJ1-2|.
CASSLALGEETYGYTF
TGTGCCAGCAGCTTAGCTCTGGGTGAGGAAACCTATGGCTACACCTTC
>few|TRBV5-1|TRBJ1-1|TRBD1
CASSLRGTGGNTEAFF
TGCGCCAGCAGCTTGCGAGGGACAGGCGGGAACACTGAAGCTTTCTTT
>.|TRBV7-2|TRBJ1-2|.
CASSLGFQGYGYTF
TGTGCCAGCAGCTTAGGCTTTCAGGGTTATGGCTACACCTTC
>few|TRBV9|TRBJ2-5|.
CASSVDPSQETQYF
TGTGCCAGCAGCGTAGATCCAAGCCAAGAGACCCAGTACTTC
>.|TRBV5-1|TRBJ2-3|TRBD2
CASSLGTSGGPSDTQYF
TGCGCCAGCAGCTTGGGGACTAGCGGGGGGCCTTCAGATACGCAGTATTTT
>.|TRBV28|TRBJ1-4|TRBD1
CASLTTGADEKLFF
TGTGCCAGCCTCACGACAGGGGCGGATGAAAAACTGTTTTTT